The text below deals with one TCR beta chain. Assay used: immunoSEQ multiplex PCR; TCRdb lists only in-frame clones, some missing. The repertoire holds 150,000 to 200,000 clones, with 93% as singletons. The data originate from a study of T cell responses to AZD1222 COVID-19 vaccine. The sequencing used peripheral blood, collected 28 days after the second AZD1222 dose. This sequence was found in an adult who received the AZD1222 COVID-19 vaccine.

The CDR3 reads CSVLDRDWDEQYF. The CDR3 DNA is TGCAGCGTTTTGGACAGGGACTGGGACGAGCAGTACTTC. V gene TRBV29-1 combines with J gene TRBJ2-7; TRBD1 agrees at 8 bases. CDR1 is SQVTM and CDR2 is ANQGSEA in the germline V gene. This CDR3 comprises 13 residues. V gave up 5 bases and J gave up 5 bases; unmatched junction bases: 8.